What follows describes a single TCR beta chain. Its antigen remains unidentified. From the germline J gene comes the end of the CDR3, since the read stops 3 residues before it. The sample comes from a study of T cells in women clearing cervical HPV infection. In the study overall: Cases' blood sampling followed lesion detection by median about 150 days (90 to 200).

Study findings and constraints: CIN3+ cases had significantly higher TCR repertoire richness than controls, but evenness did not differ. Cases and controls were distinguished at AUC approximately 0.81 by richness and V genes. TRBV6-7 relative abundance averaged roughly 0.1% in cases and roughly 0.17% in controls.

The CDR3 consists of 16 residues. Germline lookup yields CDR1 LGHNA and CDR2 YNFKEQ. V was pared by 0 bases and J by 8 bases, with 9 bases of the junction left unmatched. Profiling relied on immunoSEQ multiplex PCR, and the TCRdb table lists in-frame clones only, not all of them. The sample has 36,000 or so clones, and its top ten clones hold roughly 4%. The V and J genes are TRBV4-2 and TRBJ1-4, with 7 nucleotides matching TRBD1. Input material: blood buffy coat. This TCR came from a woman aged 18-70 years with a cervical HPV16 infection that either progressed to CIN3+ or cleared (not recorded which). CDR3 amino acids: CASSQDQAGGKEKLFF. The CDR3 bases that were read are TGTGCCAGCAGCCAAGATCAGGCAGGGGGAAAGGAAAAA.